The source of this T cell receptor beta chain is a study of OX40 agonist ivuxolimab in advanced cancers. Study information: Patients got intravenous ivuxolimab at 0.01 to 10 mg/kg every 2 weeks. Whole-study results and caveats: Researchers did not determine the expanded peripheral T cells' antigen specificity.

TCRdb's table, derived via immunoSEQ multiplex PCR, lists solely in-frame clones and lacks some. The data show fewer than 85,000 clones, with 65% to 90% seen just once and under 0.75% held by the top ten. This clone has only a few counts. Its antigen is not known. The sequenced sample was CD4+ or CD8+ T cells sorted from blood, obtained in a trial of the OX40 agonist ivuxolimab. The TCR originated in an adult with an advanced solid tumor such as melanoma, head and neck, liver or kidney cancer.

The CDR3 region has the DNA TGTGCCAGCAGTTTATCCCCGGACAGTTATAGCAATCAGCCCCAGCATTTT. The encoded protein is CASSLSPDSYSNQPQHF. This rearrangement joins TRBV27 to TRBJ1-5, with D tentatively TRBD1 (6 bases). The length of the CDR3 is 17 residues. Trimming removed 0 bases from V and 0 bases from J, with 12 bases in between. Germline assignment: CDR1 MNHEY and CDR2 SMNVEV (reference sequence).